The 2 T cell receptor beta chains below all came from one sample that was sequenced in a study of shared clonotypes between healthy human individuals. Clones were read by immunoSEQ multiplex PCR, and TCRdb kept only the in-frame ones, dropping some. The profile covers around 550,000 clones, with 90% to 96% appearing a single time and under 0.06% taken by the ten largest. The material sequenced was naive CD4+ T cells sorted from blood. Subset of the sample: CD45RA+ positively selected. Receptors originate from a woman aged 25 to 39 in good health.

V usage is TRBV14 and J usage is TRBJ2-7, with D uncertain. The V end lost 1 base, the J end lost 9 bases, and 7 bases lay between the germline ends. The CDR3 consists of 11 residues. Per the germline V gene, CDR1 is SGHDN and CDR2 is FVKESK. CDR3 DNA: TGTGCCAGCAGCCAAGGCAGAGTGCAGTACTTC. Translated, it gives CASSQGRVQYF.

V gene TRBV5-4 combines with J gene TRBJ2-3; 7 bases line up with TRBD2. The V gene end was trimmed by 4 bases and the J gene end by 4 bases; junction bases not matched to a gene: 6. The CDR3 length is 14 residues. The germline CDR1 and CDR2 sequences are SGHNT and YYREEE (reference sequence). CDR3 loop: CASSQGGAADTQYF. The CDR3 nucleotides are TGTGCCAGCAGCCAGGGAGGGGCGGCAGATACGCAGTATTTT.